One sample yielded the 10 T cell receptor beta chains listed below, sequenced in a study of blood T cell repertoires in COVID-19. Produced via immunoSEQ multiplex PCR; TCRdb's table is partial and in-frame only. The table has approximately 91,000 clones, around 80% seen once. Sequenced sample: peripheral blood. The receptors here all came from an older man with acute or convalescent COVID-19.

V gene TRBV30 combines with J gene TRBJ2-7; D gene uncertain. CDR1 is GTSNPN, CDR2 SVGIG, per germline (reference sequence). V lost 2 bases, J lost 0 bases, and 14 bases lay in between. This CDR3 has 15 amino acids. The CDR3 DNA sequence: TGTGCCTGGAGTAAGGCAGGCCTTAGCTCCTACGAGCAGTACGTC. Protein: CAWSKAGLSSYEQYV.

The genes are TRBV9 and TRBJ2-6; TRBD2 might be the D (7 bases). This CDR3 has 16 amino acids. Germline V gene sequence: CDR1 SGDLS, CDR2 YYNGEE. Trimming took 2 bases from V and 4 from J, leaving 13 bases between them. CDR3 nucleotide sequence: TGTGCCAGCAGCGTGGCGGGGGCGCAAGGGGCCAACGTCCTGACTTTC. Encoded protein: CASSVAGAQGANVLTF.

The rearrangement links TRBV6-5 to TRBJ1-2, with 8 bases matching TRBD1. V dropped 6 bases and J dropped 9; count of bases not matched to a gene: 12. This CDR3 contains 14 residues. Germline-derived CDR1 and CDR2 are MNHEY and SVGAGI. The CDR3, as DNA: TGTGCCAGCAGGTCAGGGGGCGGCCTCGATCGCTACACCTTC. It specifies CASRSGGGLDRYTF.

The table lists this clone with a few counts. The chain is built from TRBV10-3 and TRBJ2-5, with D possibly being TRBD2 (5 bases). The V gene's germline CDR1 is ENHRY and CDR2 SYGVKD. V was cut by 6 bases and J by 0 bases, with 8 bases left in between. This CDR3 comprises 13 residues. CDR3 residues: CAISPGNQETQYF. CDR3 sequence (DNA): TGTGCCATCAGCCCGGGAAACCAAGAGACCCAGTACTTC.

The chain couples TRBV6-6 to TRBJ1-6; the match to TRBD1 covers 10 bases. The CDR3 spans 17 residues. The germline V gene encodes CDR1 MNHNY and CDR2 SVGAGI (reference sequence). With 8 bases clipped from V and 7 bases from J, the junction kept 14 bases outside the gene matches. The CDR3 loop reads CASRPGQGLRKNSPLHF. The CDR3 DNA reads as TGTGCCAGCCGTCCGGGACAGGGGTTACGTAAGAATTCACCCCTCCACTTT.

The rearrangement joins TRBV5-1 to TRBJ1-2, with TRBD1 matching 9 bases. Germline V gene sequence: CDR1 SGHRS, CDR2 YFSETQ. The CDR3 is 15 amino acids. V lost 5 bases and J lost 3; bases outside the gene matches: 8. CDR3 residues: CASRQLQGADYGYTF. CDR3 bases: TGCGCCAGCAGACAACTACAGGGGGCCGACTATGGCTACACCTTC.

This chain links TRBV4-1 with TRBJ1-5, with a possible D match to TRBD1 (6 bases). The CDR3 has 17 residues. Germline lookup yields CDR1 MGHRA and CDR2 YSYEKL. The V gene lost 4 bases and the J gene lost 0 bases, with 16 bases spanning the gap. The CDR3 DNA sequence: TGCGCCAGCAGCCGGACGGGGGGCGGTGATAGCAATCAGCCCCAGCATTTT. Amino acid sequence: CASSRTGGGDSNQPQHF.

CDR3 in DNA: TGTGCCAGCTGGAAGCGCGGCAATGAAAAACTGTTTTTT. It is translated as CASWKRGNEKLFF. The V call is TRBV28, the J call TRBJ1-4; D is unclear. Trimming removed 8 bases from V and 5 bases from J, with 12 bases in between. Germline CDR1 MDHEN, CDR2 SYDVKM. The CDR3 totals 13 residues.

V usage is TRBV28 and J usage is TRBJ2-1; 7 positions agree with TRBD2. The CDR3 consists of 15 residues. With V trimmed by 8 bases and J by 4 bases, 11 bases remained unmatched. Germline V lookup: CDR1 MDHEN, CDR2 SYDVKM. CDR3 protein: CASGERGGRYNEQFF. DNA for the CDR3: TGTGCCAGCGGGGAGCGGGGCGGCCGATACAATGAGCAGTTCTTC.

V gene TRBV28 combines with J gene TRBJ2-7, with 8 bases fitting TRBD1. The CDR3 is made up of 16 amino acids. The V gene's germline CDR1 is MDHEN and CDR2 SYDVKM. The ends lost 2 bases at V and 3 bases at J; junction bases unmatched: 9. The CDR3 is CASSLPRQGSNYEQYF. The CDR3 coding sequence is TGTGCCAGCAGTTTACCTAGACAGGGGTCAAACTACGAGCAGTACTTC.